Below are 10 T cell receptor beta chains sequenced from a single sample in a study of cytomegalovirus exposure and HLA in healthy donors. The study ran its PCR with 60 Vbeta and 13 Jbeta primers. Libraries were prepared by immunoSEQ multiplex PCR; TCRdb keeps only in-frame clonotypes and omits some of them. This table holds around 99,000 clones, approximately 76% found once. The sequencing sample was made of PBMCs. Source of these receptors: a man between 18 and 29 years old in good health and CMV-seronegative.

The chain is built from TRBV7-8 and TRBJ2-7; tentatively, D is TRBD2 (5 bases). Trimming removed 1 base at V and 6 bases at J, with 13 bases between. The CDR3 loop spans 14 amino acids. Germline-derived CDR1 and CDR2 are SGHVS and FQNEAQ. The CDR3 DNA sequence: TGTGCCAGCAGCTTAGTATCGGGGATCGGCGAGCAGTACTTC. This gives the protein CASSLVSGIGEQYF. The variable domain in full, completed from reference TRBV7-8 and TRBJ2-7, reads GAGVSQSPRYKVAKRGQDVALRCDPISGHVSLFWYQQALGQGPEFLTYFQNEAQLDKSGLPSDRFFAERPEGSVSTLKIQRTQQEDSAVYLCASSLVSGIGEQYFGPGTRLTVT.

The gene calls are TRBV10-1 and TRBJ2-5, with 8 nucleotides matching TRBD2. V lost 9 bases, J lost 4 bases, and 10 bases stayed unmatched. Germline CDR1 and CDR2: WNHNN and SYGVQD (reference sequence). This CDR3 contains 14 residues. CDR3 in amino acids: CARAGLGLPETQYF. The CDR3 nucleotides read TGCGCCAGGGCGGGACTAGGACTTCCAGAGACCCAGTACTTC.

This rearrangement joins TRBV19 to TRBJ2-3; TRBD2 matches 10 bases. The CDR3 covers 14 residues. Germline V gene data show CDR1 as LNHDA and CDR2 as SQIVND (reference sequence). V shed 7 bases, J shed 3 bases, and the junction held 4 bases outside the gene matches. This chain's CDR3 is CASKQRGGTDTQYF. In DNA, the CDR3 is TGTGCCAGTAAACAGCGGGGGGGAACAGATACGCAGTATTTT.

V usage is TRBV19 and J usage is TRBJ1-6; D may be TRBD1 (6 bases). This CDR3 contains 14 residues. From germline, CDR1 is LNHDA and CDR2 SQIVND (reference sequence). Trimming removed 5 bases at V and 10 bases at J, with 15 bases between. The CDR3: CASSPLTGSSPLHF. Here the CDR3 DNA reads TGTGCCAGTAGTCCTTTGACAGGTTCATCACCCCTCCACTTT.

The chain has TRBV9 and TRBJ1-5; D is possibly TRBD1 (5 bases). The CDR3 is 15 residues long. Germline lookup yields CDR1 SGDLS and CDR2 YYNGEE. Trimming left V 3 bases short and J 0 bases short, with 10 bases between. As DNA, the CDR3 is TGTGCCAGCAGCGCAGCAGGGTTTAGCAATCAGCCCCAGCATTTT. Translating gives CASSAAGFSNQPQHF.

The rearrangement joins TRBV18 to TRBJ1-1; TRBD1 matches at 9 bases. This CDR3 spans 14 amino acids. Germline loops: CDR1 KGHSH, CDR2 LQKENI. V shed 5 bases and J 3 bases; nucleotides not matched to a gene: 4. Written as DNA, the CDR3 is TGTGCCAGCTCAATCCGGGACAGGGACACTGAAGCTTTCTTT. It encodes CASSIRDRDTEAFF.

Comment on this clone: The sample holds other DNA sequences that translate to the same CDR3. CDR3 loop: CSARSYEQYF. CDR3 nucleotides: TGCAGTGCTAGATCCTACGAGCAGTACTTC. The chain recombines TRBV20-1 with TRBJ2-5, with D uncertain. The J call is doubtful: the DNA matches TRBJ2-7 better. Germline V gene data show CDR1 as DFQATT and CDR2 as SNEGSKA (reference sequence). This CDR3 is built from 10 residues.

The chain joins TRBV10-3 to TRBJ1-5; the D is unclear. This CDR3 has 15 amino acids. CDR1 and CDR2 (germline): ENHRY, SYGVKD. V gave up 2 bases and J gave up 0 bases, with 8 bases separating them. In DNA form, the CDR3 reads TGTGCCATCAGTGAGGGGCCTTATAGCAATCAGCCCCAGCATTTT. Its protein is CAISEGPYSNQPQHF.

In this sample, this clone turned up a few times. CDR3 region: CASSIHTQETQYF. CDR3 coding DNA: TGTGCCAGTAGTATTCACACCCAAGAGACCCAGTACTTC. The chain combines TRBV19 with TRBJ2-5, with D uncertain. V dropped 3 bases and J dropped 1 base, with 6 bases sitting between them. CDR3 size: 13 residues. Germline lookup yields CDR1 LNHDA and CDR2 SQIVND (reference sequence).

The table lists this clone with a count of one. The chain's CDR3 is CSVGTTSPETQYF. In nucleotides, the CDR3 is TGCAGCGTTGGGACTACATCCCCAGAGACCCAGTACTTC. V is TRBV29-1 and J is TRBJ2-5; tentative D call: TRBD2 (6 bases). V gave up 4 bases and J gave up 4 bases, with 13 bases separating them. CDR1 and CDR2 (germline): SQVTM, ANQGSEA. The CDR3 is made up of 13 amino acids.